This TCR beta chain was captured by sequencing in a study of blood T cells in healthy people across ages. The study's findings and limits: Estimated diversity across one million T cells was deemed an underestimate. Per million T cells, TCR beta diversity dropped about linearly as age rose.

PCR was performed a second time for 7 to 11 cycles using a sample-barcoded 5' primer and a J-beta primer mix. TCRdb itself ran the 5' RACE reads through MiXCR, one entry per CDR3 protein. The data contain over 1,500,000 distinct CDR3 sequences, around 42% of them singletons. About this clonotype itself: What it binds is unknown.

CDR3 length: 16 amino acids. CDR1 MNHEY and CDR2 SVGEGT come from the germline V gene. With 4 bases clipped from V and 5 bases from J, the junction kept 6 bases outside the gene matches. This clonotype was sampled from a human donor in good health. V usage is TRBV6-2 or TRBV6-3 and J usage is TRBJ2-5; 14 bases align to TRBD2. Sequencing input: blood. The CDR3 sequence is CASSWLGLAGVETQYF. As DNA, the CDR3 is TGTGCCAGCAGTTGGTTGGGACTAGCGGGAGTCGAGACCCAGTACTTC.